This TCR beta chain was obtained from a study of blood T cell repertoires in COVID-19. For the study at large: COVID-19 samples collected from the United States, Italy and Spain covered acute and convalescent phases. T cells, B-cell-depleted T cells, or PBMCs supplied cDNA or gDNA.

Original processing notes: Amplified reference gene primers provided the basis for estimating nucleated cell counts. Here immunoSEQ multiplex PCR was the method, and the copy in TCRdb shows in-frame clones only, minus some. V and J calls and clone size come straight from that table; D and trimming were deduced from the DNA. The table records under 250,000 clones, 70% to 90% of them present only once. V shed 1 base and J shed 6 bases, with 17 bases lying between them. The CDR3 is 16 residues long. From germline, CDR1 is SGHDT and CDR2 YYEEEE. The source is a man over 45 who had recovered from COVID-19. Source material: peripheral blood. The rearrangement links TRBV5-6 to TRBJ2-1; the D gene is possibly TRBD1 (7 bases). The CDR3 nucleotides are TGTGCCAGCAGCTTGTACGGAGGGGGCTTTGGCAATGAGCAGTTCTTC. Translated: CASSLYGGGFGNEQFF. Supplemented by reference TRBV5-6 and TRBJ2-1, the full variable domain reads DAGVTQSPTHLIKTRGQQVTLRCSPKSGHDTVSWYQQALGQGPQFIFQYYEEEERQRGNFPDRFSGHQFPNYSSELNVNALLLGDSALYLCASSLYGGGFGNEQFFGPGTRLTVL.